This T cell receptor (beta chain) was recovered during a study of immune heterogeneity within non-small cell lung tumors. It was a multiplex PCR that amplified TCR beta CDR3, with 32 V and 13 J primers. TCRdb re-called the multiplex PCR reads through MiXCR, storing one row per CDR3 protein. The sample comprises fewer than 2,500 distinct CDR3 sequences, roughly 34% of which are singletons, and around 26% rests with the top ten. CDR1 and CDR2 from the germline V gene are GTSNPN and SVGIG (reference sequence). The trim removed 4 bases at V and 5 bases at J, leaving 3 bases unmatched. This CDR3 has 14 residues. Template came from bulk tumor genomic DNA, at approximately 540 ng per sample. Multiple biopsies spaced far apart were taken from each primary tumor during surgery. The study cohort was described as untreated, and its members had newly diagnosed non-small cell lung cancer. They went on to have curative surgery.

This clonotype was detected a few times. This chain connects TRBV30 to TRBJ2-2; 11 bases are a match to TRBD2. Sequenced: lung tumor tissue. This TCR derives from a man between 65 and 85 years old with non-small cell lung cancer. This CDR3 reads CAWTSGGRTGELFF. The CDR3 nucleotides read TGTGCCTGGACTAGCGGGGGGCGGACCGGGGAGCTGTTTTTT.